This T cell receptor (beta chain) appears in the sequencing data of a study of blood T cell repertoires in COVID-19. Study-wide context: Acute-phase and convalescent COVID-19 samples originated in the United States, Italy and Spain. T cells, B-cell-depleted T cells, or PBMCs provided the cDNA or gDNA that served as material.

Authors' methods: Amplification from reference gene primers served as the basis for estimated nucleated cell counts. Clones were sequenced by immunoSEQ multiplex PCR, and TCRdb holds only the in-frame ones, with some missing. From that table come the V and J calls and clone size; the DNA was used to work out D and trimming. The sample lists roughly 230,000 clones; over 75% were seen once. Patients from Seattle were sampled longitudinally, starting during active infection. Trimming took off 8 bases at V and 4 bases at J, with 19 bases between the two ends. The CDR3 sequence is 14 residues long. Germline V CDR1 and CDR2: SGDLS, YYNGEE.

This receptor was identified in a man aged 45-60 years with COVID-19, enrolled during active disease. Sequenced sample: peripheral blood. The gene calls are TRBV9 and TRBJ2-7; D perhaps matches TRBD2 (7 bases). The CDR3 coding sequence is TGTGCCAGTTCACGGGGGGCACCCAGTTACGAGCAGTACTTC. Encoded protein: CASSRGAPSYEQYF.